Listed here is a single T cell receptor beta chain. This CDR3 spans 15 amino acids. V lost 4 bases and J lost 5; bases outside the gene matches: 5. Germline assignment: CDR1 LNHDA and CDR2 SQIVND (reference sequence). The sample comes from a study of blood T cell repertoires in COVID-19. The method was immunoSEQ multiplex PCR; TCRdb's version includes in-frame clones alone and lacks a portion of them. Of fewer than 350,000 clones in the sample, approximately 87% were seen once. Sequencing input: peripheral blood. This rearrangement joins TRBV19 to TRBJ2-5; TRBD2 aligns across 12 bases. The sequence derives from a young woman with COVID-19, enrolled during active disease. CDR3 in DNA: TGTGCCAGTAGTAGGCTAGCGGGGGGGCCGGAGACCCAGTACTTC. Translating gives CASSRLAGGPETQYF.